A few counts support the clone carrying this T cell receptor beta chain. V lost 7 bases, J lost 5 bases, and 8 bases stayed unmatched. Germline CDR1 and CDR2: ENHRY and SYGVKD. This CDR3 has 13 residues. PCR primers comprised 60 Vbeta and 13 Jbeta primers. Generated by immunoSEQ multiplex PCR, the TCRdb table keeps only in-frame clones and is missing some. The repertoire holds 150,000 to 200,000 clones, with approximately 82% as singletons. This entry belongs to a study of cytomegalovirus exposure and HLA in healthy donors. The sample consisted of PBMCs. The chain recombines TRBV10-3 with TRBJ2-7; TRBD2 agrees at 7 bases. The clonotype was recovered from a woman in her thirties or forties in good health and CMV-seropositive. The CDR3 here is CAIKREAGDEQYF. DNA for the CDR3: TGTGCCATCAAACGGGAGGCCGGGGACGAGCAGTACTTC.